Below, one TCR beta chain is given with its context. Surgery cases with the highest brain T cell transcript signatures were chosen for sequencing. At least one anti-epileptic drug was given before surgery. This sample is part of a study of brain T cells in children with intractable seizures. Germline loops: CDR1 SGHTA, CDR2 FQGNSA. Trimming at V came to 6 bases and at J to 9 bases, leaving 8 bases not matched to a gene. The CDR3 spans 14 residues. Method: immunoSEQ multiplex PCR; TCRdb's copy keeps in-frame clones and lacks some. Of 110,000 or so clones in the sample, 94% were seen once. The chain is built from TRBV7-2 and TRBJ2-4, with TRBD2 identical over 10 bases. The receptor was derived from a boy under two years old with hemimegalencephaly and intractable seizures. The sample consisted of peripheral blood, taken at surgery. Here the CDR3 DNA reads TGTGCCAGCAGTACTAGCGGGATTTCATTCATTCAGTACTTC. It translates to CASSTSGISFIQYF.